The present T cell receptor beta chain was sequenced within a study of response to subunit inactivated influenza vaccine. Each CDR3 protein is one row after TCRdb ran MiXCR on the RT-PCR reads. The sample consists of approximately 500,000 distinct CDR3 sequences, 13% to 15% of them appearing once. General study points: Authors suggested few new T cells are recruited by each seasonal influenza vaccination.

This clonotype was observed a handful of times. The antigen is undetermined. The CDR3 consists of 13 residues. The germline V gene has CDR1 LGHDT and CDR2 YNNKEL (reference sequence). Trimming removed 6 bases from V and 5 bases from J, with 13 bases in between. V and J are TRBV3-1 and TRBJ1-2; no definite D call. Sequencing used PBMCs from blood, obtained 11 to 12 days after vaccination. The receptor's source is a man between 50 and 59 years old who received an inactivated influenza vaccine. CDR3 loop: CASSPVGWYGYTF. CDR3 in DNA: TGTGCCAGCAGTCCCGTGGGGTGGTATGGCTACACCTTC.